This T cell receptor (beta chain) derives from a study of CD8+ T cells in alopecia areata. Trimming left V 6 bases short and J 7 bases short, with 9 bases between. Germline CDR1 and CDR2: MGHDK and SYGVNS. This CDR3 spans 11 amino acids. Following extraction, RNA underwent reverse transcription to cDNA, which served as the sequencing template. TCRdb's copy holds only in-frame clones and misses some; the assay was immunoSEQ multiplex PCR. This sample yields 140,000 to 150,000 clones, of which about 47% are seen a single time; over 0.85% belongs to the top ten. This clone was detected only once. This receptor was taken from a human donor with alopecia areata. This specimen consisted of CD4+ T cells sorted from blood, obtained at week 0. This chain uses TRBV25-1 with TRBJ1-2; D unclear. In nucleotides, the CDR3 is TGTGCCAGCAGAGAGGACGGTGGCTACACCTTC. Translation: CASREDGGYTF.